This TCR beta chain was found in a study of cytomegalovirus exposure and HLA in healthy donors. Findings of the study overall: Earlier analysis yielded a pattern in which most TCR beta V segments were productive about 87% or about 30% of the time.

In the PCR, 60 Vbeta and 13 Jbeta primers were used. The table came from immunoSEQ multiplex PCR; TCRdb's copy has only in-frame clones and leaves some out. The table includes roughly 200,000 clones, approximately 80% detected once. From germline, CDR1 is SGHRS and CDR2 YFSETQ. The V and J ends lost 5 bases and 6 bases respectively, with 14 bases between them. CDR3 length: 13 residues. About this clone itself: Its target is unknown.

The sample taken for sequencing was PBMCs. This chain connects TRBV5-1 to TRBJ2-5, with TRBD2 as a possible D gene (7 bases). This sequence originates from a boy between 5 and 17 years old in good health and CMV-seronegative. CDR3 DNA: TGCGCCAGCAGTTCCGGGGGGCCTAAGACCCAGTACTTC. This gives the protein CASSSGGPKTQYF. Full variable domain (rest looked up from reference TRBV5-1 and TRBJ2-5): KAGVTQTPRYLIKTRGQQVTLSCSPISGHRSVSWYQQTPGQGLQFLFEYFSETQRNKGNFPGRFSGRQFSNSRSEMNVSTLELGDSALYLCASSSGGPKTQYFGPGTRLLVL.